This is a list of T cell receptor beta chains from one sample in a study of memory CD4+ T cells and cytomegalovirus serostatus. Generated by immunoSEQ multiplex PCR, the TCRdb table keeps only in-frame clones and is missing some. The sample contains 80,000 or so clones, 75% to 85% of which appear only once. Sequencing used memory CD4+ T cells from blood. The receptor set was obtained from an adult in good health and CMV-seropositive. CDR3s include the opening cysteine and the closing phenylalanine or tryptophan. Fields, in order: D gene, clone size, J gene, V gene, CDR3 DNA, CDR3 protein. A D gene is named only where the DNA matches it firmly. A clone size is listed for some rows: how often the clone was seen (once, few, many), or a class if it is expanded.

d_call: .
clone_size: .
j_call: TRBJ1-1
v_call: TRBV11-3
cdr3_nt: TGTGCCAGCAGCTCCCTACGGAGAAACACTGAAGCTTTCTTT
cdr3_aa: CASSSLRRNTEAFF

d_call: TRBD1
clone_size: few
j_call: TRBJ1-5
v_call: TRBV28
cdr3_nt: TGTGCCAGCAGTTGGGACAGTTATAGCAATCAGCCCCAGCATTTT
cdr3_aa: CASSWDSYSNQPQHF

d_call: TRBD2
clone_size: .
j_call: TRBJ2-3
v_call: TRBV28
cdr3_nt: TGCGCCAGCAGTTCGGGGACTATCACAGATACGCAGTATTTT
cdr3_aa: CASSSGTITDTQYF

d_call: .
clone_size: .
j_call: TRBJ2-7
v_call: TRBV6-1
cdr3_nt: TGTGCCAGCGTTGCACTTTACGAGCAGTACTTC
cdr3_aa: CASVALYEQYF

d_call: TRBD1
clone_size: .
j_call: TRBJ1-5
v_call: TRBV30
cdr3_nt: TGTGCCTGGAGTGCCCCGGGACAGGGACATCAGCCCCAGCATTTT
cdr3_aa: CAWSAPGQGHQPQHF

d_call: TRBD1
clone_size: .
j_call: TRBJ1-1
v_call: TRBV30
cdr3_nt: TGTGCCTGGAGCCCAGGGGGGGAGACCACTGAAGCTTTCTTT
cdr3_aa: CAWSPGGETTEAFF

d_call: .
clone_size: .
j_call: TRBJ1-3
v_call: TRBV5-5
cdr3_nt: TGTGCCAGCAGCCTGTTCGGCCGGCAGGCTGGAAACACCATATATTTT
cdr3_aa: CASSLFGRQAGNTIYF

d_call: .
clone_size: .
j_call: TRBJ1-1
v_call: TRBV2
cdr3_nt: TGTGCCAGCATCAGAAGTGGTGGTGGAGGGGCTTTGATTACTGAAGCTTTCTTT
cdr3_aa: CASIRSGGGGALITEAFF

d_call: .
clone_size: .
j_call: TRBJ2-1
v_call: TRBV4-3
cdr3_nt: TGCGCCAGCAGCCAAACGTTCAGGGCCGCCTACAATGAGCAGTTCTTC
cdr3_aa: CASSQTFRAAYNEQFF

d_call: TRBD1
clone_size: few
j_call: TRBJ2-2
v_call: TRBV5-1
cdr3_nt: TGCGCCAGCAGCCCGGGACAGGGGCTGGGGGAGCTGTTTTTT
cdr3_aa: CASSPGQGLGELFF

d_call: .
clone_size: .
j_call: TRBJ1-1
v_call: TRBV7-9
cdr3_nt: TGTGCCAGCAGCTTAGTAGCGGGTTGGAACACTGAAGCTTTCTTT
cdr3_aa: CASSLVAGWNTEAFF

d_call: .
clone_size: few
j_call: TRBJ2-2
v_call: TRBV10-3
cdr3_nt: TGTGCCATCCGGTCCCAGGGAGGCGAGGCCGGGGAGCTGTTTTTT
cdr3_aa: CAIRSQGGEAGELFF

d_call: TRBD1
clone_size: few
j_call: TRBJ1-1
v_call: TRBV10-3
cdr3_nt: TGTGCCATCAGTGCAGGGACAGGGCTTGGTACTGAAGCTTTCTTT
cdr3_aa: CAISAGTGLGTEAFF

d_call: TRBD1
clone_size: .
j_call: TRBJ1-2
v_call: TRBV10-3
cdr3_nt: TGTGCCATCGGGGACAGGGAGGTCTCTGGCTACACCTTC
cdr3_aa: CAIGDREVSGYTF

d_call: .
clone_size: .
j_call: TRBJ1-4
v_call: TRBV19
cdr3_nt: TGTGCCAGTAGTATCCCAAGGGGTGCTAATGAAAAACTGTTTTTT
cdr3_aa: CASSIPRGANEKLFF

d_call: TRBD1
clone_size: .
j_call: TRBJ1-2
v_call: TRBV5-1
cdr3_nt: TGCGCCAGCAGCTTAACCCGGCGGGGACAGATAAACTATGGCTACACCTTC
cdr3_aa: CASSLTRRGQINYGYTF

d_call: .
clone_size: .
j_call: TRBJ2-1
v_call: TRBV10-3
cdr3_nt: TGTGCCATCAGTACTAGTCTATCCAACAATGAGCAGTTCTTC
cdr3_aa: CAISTSLSNNEQFF

d_call: .
clone_size: .
j_call: TRBJ1-5
v_call: TRBV5-4
cdr3_nt: TGTGCCAGCAGCCCGGGTTTCAATCAGCCCCAGCATTTT
cdr3_aa: CASSPGFNQPQHF

d_call: TRBD1
clone_size: .
j_call: TRBJ1-5
v_call: TRBV28
cdr3_nt: TGTGCCAGCAGTCTCCGGACAGGGAGGTTCCAGCCCCAGCATTTT
cdr3_aa: CASSLRTGRFQPQHF

d_call: .
clone_size: .
j_call: TRBJ2-3
v_call: TRBV2
cdr3_nt: TGTGCCAGCAGTCGCGTCAGCACAGATACGCAGTATTTT
cdr3_aa: CASSRVSTDTQYF

d_call: .
clone_size: .
j_call: TRBJ1-1
v_call: TRBV11-2
cdr3_nt: TGTGCCAGCAGCTATGGGGGCGCGAACACTGAAGCTTTCTTT
cdr3_aa: CASSYGGANTEAFF

d_call: TRBD2
clone_size: .
j_call: TRBJ2-1
v_call: TRBV11-3
cdr3_nt: TGTGCCAGCAGCTTAGGGGCTAGCGGGAATGAGCAGTTCTTC
cdr3_aa: CASSLGASGNEQFF

d_call: .
clone_size: .
j_call: TRBJ2-6
v_call: TRBV11-2
cdr3_nt: TGTGCCAGCAGCTCCCCGACTGGGGCCAACGTCCTGACTTTC
cdr3_aa: CASSSPTGANVLTF

d_call: TRBD1
clone_size: .
j_call: TRBJ2-5
v_call: TRBV7-2
cdr3_nt: TGTGCCAGCAGAAGGACAGGGCAAGAGACCCAGTACTTC
cdr3_aa: CASRRTGQETQYF

d_call: .
clone_size: .
j_call: TRBJ2-1
v_call: TRBV6-5
cdr3_nt: TGTGCCAGCAGTTACTCGAGAACGGGAGCGAATGAGCAGTTCTTC
cdr3_aa: CASSYSRTGANEQFF

d_call: .
clone_size: .
j_call: TRBJ1-5
v_call: TRBV11-2
cdr3_nt: TGTGCCAGCAGCTGGGACGGAGGGGACAATCAGCCCCAGCATTTT
cdr3_aa: CASSWDGGDNQPQHF

d_call: .
clone_size: .
j_call: TRBJ1-5
v_call: TRBV2
cdr3_nt: TGTGCCAGCAAGACGGATAGCAATCAGCCCCAGCATTTT
cdr3_aa: CASKTDSNQPQHF

d_call: .
clone_size: medium-sized
j_call: TRBJ2-1
v_call: TRBV30
cdr3_nt: TGTGCCTGGGGCGGTCTAGGCCCATTGGATGAGCAGTTCTTC
cdr3_aa: CAWGGLGPLDEQFF

d_call: .
clone_size: .
j_call: TRBJ2-5
v_call: TRBV15
cdr3_nt: TGTGCCACCAGCAGAGAGGTGGGGTGGGAAGAGACCCAGTACTTC
cdr3_aa: CATSREVGWEETQYF

d_call: .
clone_size: medium-sized
j_call: TRBJ1-4
v_call: TRBV2
cdr3_nt: TGTGCCAGCAGTGACGGTTTATGGGGTAATGAAAAACTGTTTTTT
cdr3_aa: CASSDGLWGNEKLFF

d_call: .
clone_size: .
j_call: TRBJ2-2
v_call: TRBV7-9
cdr3_nt: TGTGCCAGCAGCCTAATTCTGAACGGGGAGCTGTTTTTT
cdr3_aa: CASSLILNGELFF

d_call: .
clone_size: .
j_call: TRBJ2-3
v_call: TRBV5-4
cdr3_nt: TGTGCCAGCAGCTTCCTGGTGGGAGTTAACACAGATACGCAGTATTTT
cdr3_aa: CASSFLVGVNTDTQYF

d_call: TRBD1
clone_size: .
j_call: TRBJ2-7
v_call: TRBV11-2
cdr3_nt: TGTGCCAGCAGCTTAGCCGGACAGGGTCTGTCGGGGTACTTC
cdr3_aa: CASSLAGQGLSGYF

d_call: .
clone_size: .
j_call: TRBJ1-1
v_call: TRBV10-3
cdr3_nt: TGTGCCATCACGGATGTGTCGAACACTGAAGCTTTCTTT
cdr3_aa: CAITDVSNTEAFF

d_call: TRBD1
clone_size: .
j_call: TRBJ2-2
v_call: TRBV7-2
cdr3_nt: TGTGCCAGCAGAGCAGGGGGCCCGAACACCGGGGAGCTGTTTTTT
cdr3_aa: CASRAGGPNTGELFF

d_call: TRBD1
clone_size: .
j_call: TRBJ1-2
v_call: TRBV7-9
cdr3_nt: TGTGCCAGCAGCTTAGTGGCGGCAGGGGGCCCCCTTTATCGCTACACCTTC
cdr3_aa: CASSLVAAGGPLYRYTF

d_call: .
clone_size: .
j_call: TRBJ2-3
v_call: TRBV7-2
cdr3_nt: TGTGCCAGCAGCCAATTTGGGGATACGCAGTATTTT
cdr3_aa: CASSQFGDTQYF

d_call: TRBD1
clone_size: .
j_call: TRBJ1-5
v_call: TRBV19
cdr3_nt: TGTGCCAGTAGTGTACAGGGGACGAATCAGCCCCAGCATTTT
cdr3_aa: CASSVQGTNQPQHF

d_call: .
clone_size: once
j_call: TRBJ1-5
v_call: TRBV10-3
cdr3_nt: TGTGCCATCAGTGGCGGGTCGGCGCTGTCGGGTCAGCCCCAGCATTTT
cdr3_aa: CAISGGSALSGQPQHF

d_call: TRBD1
clone_size: few
j_call: TRBJ1-1
v_call: TRBV7-9
cdr3_nt: TGTGCCAGCAGAGGACGGACAGGGGGGGCTGAAGCTTTCTTT
cdr3_aa: CASRGRTGGAEAFF

d_call: .
clone_size: .
j_call: TRBJ2-5
v_call: TRBV28
cdr3_nt: TGTGCCAGCAGTCTTAATATCCCGACAGGTCAAGAGACCCAGTACTTC
cdr3_aa: CASSLNIPTGQETQYF

d_call: TRBD1
clone_size: .
j_call: TRBJ1-6
v_call: TRBV6-6
cdr3_nt: TGTGCCAGCAGTATCCGACAGGGGAATTCACCCCTCCACTTT
cdr3_aa: CASSIRQGNSPLHF

d_call: .
clone_size: .
j_call: TRBJ2-2
v_call: TRBV4-2
cdr3_nt: TGTGCCAGCAGGCCCGGGGACAGGGAGCTGTTTTTT
cdr3_aa: CASRPGDRELFF

d_call: .
clone_size: .
j_call: TRBJ1-5
v_call: TRBV15
cdr3_nt: TGTGCCACCAGCAGAGACAGGGTTCAGCCCCAGCATTTT
cdr3_aa: CATSRDRVQPQHF

d_call: .
clone_size: .
j_call: TRBJ2-2
v_call: TRBV7-7
cdr3_nt: TGTGCCAGCAGCTTATTTTCGGGAACCGGGGAGCTGTTTTTT
cdr3_aa: CASSLFSGTGELFF

d_call: .
clone_size: .
j_call: TRBJ1-2
v_call: TRBV10-1
cdr3_nt: TGCGCCAGCAGTGAGTCGGGAACAGGGAAGGGCTACACCTTC
cdr3_aa: CASSESGTGKGYTF

d_call: .
clone_size: once
j_call: TRBJ2-3
v_call: TRBV18
cdr3_nt: TGTGCCAGCTCACCGAGAGCTCAAGATACGCAGTATTTT
cdr3_aa: CASSPRAQDTQYF

d_call: .
clone_size: .
j_call: TRBJ1-1
v_call: TRBV5-4
cdr3_nt: TGTGCCAGCAGCCCGGGACTGAACACTGAAGCTTTCTTT
cdr3_aa: CASSPGLNTEAFF

d_call: .
clone_size: .
j_call: TRBJ1-4
v_call: TRBV7-2
cdr3_nt: TGTGCCAGCAGCTTAGTTTCGGGTGGGGGGTTGAGGGCTGAAAAACTGTTTTTT
cdr3_aa: CASSLVSGGGLRAEKLFF

d_call: .
clone_size: few
j_call: TRBJ2-5
v_call: TRBV2
cdr3_nt: TGTGCCAGCACCTCGGAGGGTTTAATTCAAGAGACCCAGTACTTC
cdr3_aa: CASTSEGLIQETQYF

d_call: .
clone_size: .
j_call: TRBJ2-3
v_call: TRBV20-1
cdr3_nt: TGCAGTGCTAGCGCAGATACGCAGTATTTT
cdr3_aa: CSASADTQYF

d_call: .
clone_size: .
j_call: TRBJ1-4
v_call: TRBV2
cdr3_nt: TGTGCCAGCAGGATCGAGTGGGAGACTGGGGCAAGGGCTAATGAAAAACTGTTTTTT
cdr3_aa: CASRIEWETGARANEKLFF

d_call: .
clone_size: .
j_call: TRBJ1-1
v_call: TRBV28
cdr3_nt: TGTGCCAGCAGACGGGAGGCGTCGGGGCCCGAGGCTTTCTTT
cdr3_aa: CASRREASGPEAFF